Below are 26 T cell receptor beta chains sequenced from a single sample in a study of vaccination and CD4 T cells after COVID-19. TCRdb re-derived calls from the PCR reads in MiXCR, one entry per CDR3 protein. The sample lists 20,000 or so distinct CDR3 sequences; about three fifths were seen once. Specimen: CD4+ T cells from blood, collected after SARS-CoV-2 vaccination. These receptors were taken from a human donor who had recovered from COVID-19.

This clonotype was seen once. The V and J genes are TRBV19 and TRBJ1-4, with D perhaps TRBD1 (5 bases). Germline CDR1 and CDR2: LNHDA and SQIVND (reference sequence). This CDR3 has 14 amino acids. V lost 3 bases to trimming and J lost 7 bases, with 12 bases between them. Written as DNA, the CDR3 is TGTGCCAGTAGTATCGGGGGAGATGGTGAAAAACTGTTTTTT. Protein sequence: CASSIGGDGEKLFF.

The J gene is TRBJ1-1, the V gene TRBV7-2; unclear D gene. Germline V lookup: CDR1 SGHTA, CDR2 FQGNSA. The germline V and J ends were trimmed by 5 bases and 6 bases, with 13 bases remaining between them. The CDR3 totals 13 residues. CDR3 protein: CASSPRRAAEAFF. Here the CDR3 DNA reads TGTGCCAGCAGCCCCCGGAGGGCGGCTGAAGCTTTCTTT.

The chain recombines TRBV5-8 with TRBJ2-5, with D possibly matching TRBD2 (6 bases). The germline V gene has CDR1 SGHTS and CDR2 YDEGEE. The CDR3 consists of 13 residues. Trimming cost V 5 bases and J 3 bases, with 11 bases left between them. The CDR3 DNA sequence: TGTGCCAGCAGAAGACTAGGGAAAGAGACCCAGTACTTC. It translates to CASRRLGKETQYF.

V usage is TRBV5-4 and J usage is TRBJ2-2; D ambiguous. CDR1 is SGHNT and CDR2 is YYREEE in the germline V gene (reference sequence). V was pared by 2 bases and J by 1 base, with 6 bases between. This CDR3 has 14 amino acids. CDR3 loop: CASSFSGNTGELFF. The CDR3 DNA reads as TGTGCCAGCAGCTTCTCAGGGAACACCGGGGAGCTGTTTTTT.

There are a few counts of this clonotype. The rearrangement links TRBV6-2 or TRBV6-3 to TRBJ2-7; 8 positions match TRBD1. The V gene end was trimmed by 4 bases and the J gene end by 2 bases; junction bases not matched to a gene: 7. The length of the CDR3 is 15 residues. Germline V gene data show CDR1 as MNHEY and CDR2 as SVGEGT. The CDR3 bases are TGTGCCAGCAGTTCAGGGGGCGCGATCCCCTACGAGCAGTACTTC. The encoded protein is CASSSGGAIPYEQYF.

The genes are TRBV2 and TRBJ2-1, with D perhaps assigned TRBD1 or TRBD2 (5 bases each). Trimming shortened V by 3 bases and J by 1 base, and 7 bases separated the two germline ends. Germline lookup yields CDR1 SNHLY and CDR2 FYNNEI. The CDR3 covers 14 residues. The CDR3 DNA reads as TGTGCCAGCAGTGAGGGGGAGTCCTACAATGAGCAGTTCTTC. It codes for CASSEGESYNEQFF.

The rearrangement links TRBV5-1 to TRBJ2-7; D gene ambiguous. CDR1 and CDR2 from the germline V gene are SGHRS and YFSETQ. With 4 bases removed from V and 1 base from J, the gap between germline ends came to 12 bases. The CDR3 is 14 residues long. This CDR3 is CASSPLLGSYEQYF. CDR3 DNA: TGCGCCAGCAGCCCGTTGCTGGGTTCCTACGAGCAGTACTTC.

This chain connects TRBV5-4 to TRBJ2-5; D is unresolved. CDR3 length: 13 amino acids. V was shortened by 4 bases and J by 3 bases, with 10 bases between the two germline ends. In germline, CDR1 is SGHNT, CDR2 YYREEE (reference sequence). CDR3 DNA sequence: TGTGCCAGCAGCCGCGGCTTGGAAGAGACCCAGTACTTC. It yields the protein CASSRGLEETQYF.

The chain uses TRBV5-1 and TRBJ1-1; D possibly corresponds to TRBD1 (5 bases). The CDR3 is 12 amino acids. Trimming removed 2 bases at V and 5 bases at J, with 7 bases between. The germline gives CDR1 SGHRS, CDR2 YFSETQ. The CDR3 region has the DNA TGCGCCAGCAGCTTCGGGGGAACTGAAGCTTTCTTT. Translating gives CASSFGGTEAFF.

In its sample, this clonotype was seen a few times. The chain uses TRBV20-1 and TRBJ1-6; 9 bases line up with TRBD1. Germline assignment: CDR1 DFQATT and CDR2 SNEGSKA (reference sequence). The J segment lost 9 bases and the V segment lost 0 bases, leaving 3 bases of the junction unmatched. The CDR3 consists of 14 residues. The CDR3 loop reads CSARDGQGTSPLHF. The DNA of the CDR3 is TGCAGTGCTAGAGATGGACAGGGGACTTCACCCCTCCACTTT.

V gene TRBV14 combines with J gene TRBJ1-1, with D unclear. This CDR3 spans 13 amino acids. Per the germline V gene, CDR1 is SGHDN and CDR2 is FVKESK. Trimming removed 2 bases from V and 0 bases from J, with 4 bases in between. CDR3 residues: CASSQTLNTEAFF. DNA for the CDR3: TGTGCCAGCAGCCAAACACTGAACACTGAAGCTTTCTTT.

The V and J genes are TRBV4-1 and TRBJ2-5; D might be TRBD1 (5 bases). This CDR3 comprises 14 residues. CDR1 and CDR2 (germline): MGHRA, YSYEKL. Trimming took 0 bases from V and 2 from J, leaving 7 bases between them. The CDR3 is CASSQDRQQETQYF. CDR3 DNA: TGCGCCAGCAGCCAAGACAGACAGCAAGAGACCCAGTACTTC.

J is TRBJ2-3 and V is TRBV11-3; D possibly matches TRBD1 or TRBD2 (5 bases each). This CDR3 comprises 18 residues. Germline CDR1 and CDR2: SGHNT and YENEEA. Trimming shortened V by 2 bases and J by 5 bases, and 23 bases separated the two germline ends. The chain's CDR3 is CASSLIPTPWTRGDTQYF. Written as DNA, the CDR3 is TGTGCCAGCAGCTTAATCCCCACACCGTGGACGAGGGGAGATACGCAGTATTTT.

The rearrangement links TRBV5-4 to TRBJ2-1; tentative D call: TRBD2 (5 bases). CDR3 length equals 16 residues. With 4 bases removed from V and 0 bases from J, the gap between germline ends came to 14 bases. The germline gives CDR1 SGHNT, CDR2 YYREEE (reference sequence). Here the CDR3 reads CASSDKRKSSYNEQFF. The DNA for the CDR3 is TGTGCCAGCAGCGACAAGCGGAAGAGCTCCTACAATGAGCAGTTCTTC.

V gene TRBV7-8 combines with J gene TRBJ1-6, with D perhaps matching TRBD1 (6 bases). Trimming pared 4 bases from V and 8 bases from J, leaving 12 bases between. Germline-derived CDR1 and CDR2 are SGHVS and FQNEAQ. This CDR3 has 14 amino acids. The CDR3 sequence: CASSSGDPYSPLHF. The CDR3 bases are TGTGCCAGCAGCTCAGGGGACCCATATTCACCCCTCCACTTT.

The chain recombines TRBV2 with TRBJ2-5, with a tentative D call TRBD1 (5 bases). The CDR3 runs 16 residues. Trimming removed 8 bases at V and 0 bases at J, with 19 bases between. The germline gives CDR1 SNHLY, CDR2 FYNNEI. Here the CDR3 DNA reads TGTGCCAGCTCCCAGACAGCTAGACCGTACCAAGAGACCCAGTACTTC. Translated, it gives CASSQTARPYQETQYF.

The chain joins TRBV18 to TRBJ2-1, with 8 bases that match TRBD2. V was clipped by 6 bases and J by 0 bases; unmatched bases: 1. Germline V gene sequence: CDR1 KGHSH, CDR2 LQKENI. There are 14 residues in the CDR3. The CDR3, as DNA: TGTGCCAGCTCCACTAGCGGCTCCTACAATGAGCAGTTCTTC. This translates into CASSTSGSYNEQFF. Complete variable domain (other parts from reference TRBV18 and TRBJ2-1): NAGVMQNPRHLVRRRGQEARLRCSPMKGHSHVYWYRQLPEEGLKFMVYLQKENIIDESGMPKERFSAEFPKEGPSILRIQQVVRGDSAAYFCASSTSGSYNEQFFGPGTRLTVL.

The V gene is TRBV10-3, the J gene TRBJ2-2; D not certain. Per germline, CDR1 ENHRY and CDR2 SYGVKD. This CDR3 has 13 amino acids. V lost 10 bases, J lost 4 bases, and 13 bases lay in between. CDR3 DNA: TGTGCCAGCAGCCTTACATCCACCGGGGAGCTGTTTTTT. It specifies CASSLTSTGELFF.

The chain has TRBV7-2 and TRBJ1-2; unclear D gene. Trimming took off 5 bases at V and 4 bases at J, with 17 bases between the two ends. The CDR3 is made up of 15 amino acids. CDR1 and CDR2 from the germline V gene are SGHTA and FQGNSA. The CDR3 is CASSPGPNGIYGYTF. The CDR3 DNA reads TGTGCCAGCAGCCCAGGACCGAACGGGATCTATGGCTACACCTTC. Full variable domain (remainder filled in from reference TRBV7-2 and TRBJ1-2): GAGVSQSPSNKVTEKGKDVELRCDPISGHTALYWYRQSLGQGLEFLIYFQGNSAPDKSGLPSDRFSAERTGGSVSTLTIQRTQQEDSAVYLCASSPGPNGIYGYTFGSGTRLTVV.

The V gene is TRBV21-1, the J gene TRBJ2-4; TRBD2, the table's D call, lacks a check against the DNA. TRBV21-1 is assigned pseudogene status. The CDR3 sequence is 17 residues long. CDR3 sequence reads: CASSKNRLTVTKNIQYF. The CDR3 DNA sequence: TGTGCCAGCAGCAAAAACCGACTAACGGTCACCAAAAACATTCAGTACTTC.

V gene TRBV10-1 combines with J gene TRBJ2-2, with a tentative D call TRBD2 (5 bases). The germline CDR1 and CDR2 sequences are WNHNN and SYGVQD (reference sequence). V was clipped by 3 bases and J by 6 bases, with 17 bases between them. This CDR3 has 16 amino acids. The CDR3 here is CASSDRWGAGSGELFF. The CDR3 DNA is TGCGCCAGCAGTGATCGATGGGGAGCTGGGTCCGGGGAGCTGTTTTTT.

The chain combines TRBV6-2 or TRBV6-3 with TRBJ1-3; D not resolved. Germline V gene sequence: CDR1 MNHEY, CDR2 SVGEGT. This CDR3 spans 16 amino acids. Trimming removed 6 bases at V and 0 bases at J, with 15 bases between. This CDR3 reads CASSYGYGPSGNTIYF. The CDR3 region has the DNA TGTGCCAGCAGCTACGGCTACGGACCCTCTGGAAACACCATATATTTT.

This clonotype has a handful of counts. The chain joins TRBV20-1 to TRBJ2-3; 8 bases agree with TRBD2. The trim removed 5 bases at V and 3 bases at J, leaving 4 bases unmatched. The CDR3 length is 13 residues. Looked up from germline, CDR1 is DFQATT and CDR2 is SNEGSKA (reference sequence). Here the CDR3 reads CSAYSGRTDTQYF. The DNA of the CDR3 is TGCAGTGCTTACAGCGGGAGAACAGATACGCAGTATTTT.

The rearrangement uses TRBV4-1 and TRBJ2-3, with TRBD2 matching 12 bases. Per the germline V gene, CDR1 is MGHRA and CDR2 is YSYEKL. Unmatched junction bases numbered 8, after V lost 0 bases and J lost 4 bases. This CDR3 comprises 18 residues. CDR3 region: CASSQDRASGGDPDTQYF. CDR3 nucleotide sequence: TGCGCCAGCAGCCAAGATCGGGCTAGCGGGGGGGACCCAGATACGCAGTATTTT.

The chain combines TRBV21-1 with TRBJ1-3. TRBV21-1 is tagged as a pseudogene. The CDR3 is made up of 12 amino acids. CDR3 in amino acids: CASSKARNTIYF. The CDR3 bases are TGTGCCAGCAGCAAAGCGCGAAACACCATATATTTT.

The chain carries TRBV20-1 and TRBJ1-1; D remains unclear. Per the germline V gene, CDR1 is DFQATT and CDR2 is SNEGSKA (reference sequence). The CDR3 extends over 13 amino acids. V was pared by 0 bases and J by 1 base, with 6 bases between. CDR3 in DNA: TGCAGTGCTAGAGATTCGGAGAACACTGAAGCTTTCTTT. Protein sequence: CSARDSENTEAFF.